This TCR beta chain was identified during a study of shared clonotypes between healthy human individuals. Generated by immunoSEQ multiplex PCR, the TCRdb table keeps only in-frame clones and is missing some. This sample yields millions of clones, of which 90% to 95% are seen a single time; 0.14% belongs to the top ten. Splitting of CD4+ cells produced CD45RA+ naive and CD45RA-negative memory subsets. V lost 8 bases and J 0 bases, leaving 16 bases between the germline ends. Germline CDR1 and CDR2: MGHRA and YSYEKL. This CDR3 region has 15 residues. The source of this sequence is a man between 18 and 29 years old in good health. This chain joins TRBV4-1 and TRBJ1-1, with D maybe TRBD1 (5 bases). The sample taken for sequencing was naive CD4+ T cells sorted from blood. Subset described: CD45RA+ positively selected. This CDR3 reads CASDEGRGMNTEAFF. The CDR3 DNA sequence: TGCGCCAGCGACGAAGGGCGGGGGATGAACACTGAAGCTTTCTTT.